The entry below gives a single T cell receptor (beta chain) sequence along with its context. Generated by immunoSEQ multiplex PCR, the TCRdb table keeps only in-frame clones and is missing some. This table holds 2 million to 2.5 million clones, almost 96% found once. The data are from a study of shared clonotypes between healthy human individuals. This CDR3 is 15 amino acids long. V was clipped by 1 base and J by 6 bases; unmatched bases: 4. From germline, CDR1 is SGHDN and CDR2 FVKESK. The source is a man between 18 and 35 years old in good health. Sequences were obtained from naive CD4+ T cells sorted from blood. Subset given: CD45RA+ positively selected. The chain employs TRBV14 and TRBJ2-2, with 8 nucleotides matching TRBD2. CDR3 protein: CASSQVWREAGELFF. The CDR3 DNA is TGTGCCAGCAGCCAAGTTTGGCGGGAGGCCGGGGAGCTGTTTTTT.